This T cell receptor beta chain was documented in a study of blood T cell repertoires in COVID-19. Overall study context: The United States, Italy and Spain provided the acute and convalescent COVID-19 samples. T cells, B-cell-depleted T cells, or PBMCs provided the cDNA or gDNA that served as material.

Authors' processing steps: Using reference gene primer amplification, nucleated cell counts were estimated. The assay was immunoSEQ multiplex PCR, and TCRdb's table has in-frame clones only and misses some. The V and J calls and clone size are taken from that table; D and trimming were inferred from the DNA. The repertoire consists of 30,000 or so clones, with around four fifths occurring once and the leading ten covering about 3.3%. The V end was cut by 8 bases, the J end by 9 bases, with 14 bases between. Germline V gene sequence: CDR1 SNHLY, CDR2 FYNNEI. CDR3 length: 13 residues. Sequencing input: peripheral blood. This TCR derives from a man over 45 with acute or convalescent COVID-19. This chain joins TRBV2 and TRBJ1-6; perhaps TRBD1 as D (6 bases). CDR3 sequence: CASQKDSSSPLHF. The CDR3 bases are TGTGCCAGCCAAAAGGACAGCTCTTCACCCCTCCACTTT. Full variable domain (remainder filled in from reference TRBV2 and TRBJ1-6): EPEVTQTPSHQVTQMGQEVILRCVPISNHLYFYWYRQILGQKVEFLVSFYNNEISEKSEIFDDQFSVERPDGSNFTLKIRSTKLEDSAMYFCASQKDSSSPLHFGNGTRLTVT.